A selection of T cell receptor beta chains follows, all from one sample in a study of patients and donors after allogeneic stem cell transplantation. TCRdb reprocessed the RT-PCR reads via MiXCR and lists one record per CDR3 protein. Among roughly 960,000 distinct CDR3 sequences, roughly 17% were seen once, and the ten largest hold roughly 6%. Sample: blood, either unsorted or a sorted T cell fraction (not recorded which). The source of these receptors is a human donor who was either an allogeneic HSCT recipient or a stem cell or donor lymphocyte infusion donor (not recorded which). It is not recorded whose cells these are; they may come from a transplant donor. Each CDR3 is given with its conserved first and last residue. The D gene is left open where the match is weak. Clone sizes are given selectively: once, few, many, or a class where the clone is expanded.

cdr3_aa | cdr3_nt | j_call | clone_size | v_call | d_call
CASSLVSGQGFF | TGTGCCAGCAGCTTAGTTTCGGGACAGGGGTTCTTC | TRBJ2-1 | NA | TRBV11-3 | TRBD1
CAISGSDGETQYF | TGTGCCATCAGTGGTTCGGACGGGGAGACCCAGTACTTC | TRBJ2-5 | NA | TRBV10-3 | NA
CAAQGLPLPEQYF | TGTGCCGCCCAGGGACTTCCTCTACCCGAGCAGTACTTC | TRBJ2-7 | few | TRBV28 | NA
CAISASGGTSTDTQYF | TGTGCCATCAGTGCCAGCGGGGGGACTAGCACAGATACGCAGTATTTT | TRBJ2-3 | many | TRBV10-3 | TRBD2
CASSSRQGTGNTIYF | TGCGCCAGCAGCTCTCGGCAGGGTACTGGAAACACCATATATTTT | TRBJ1-3 | few | TRBV5-1 | NA
CASSFSPFSGANVLTF | TGTGCCAGCAGTTTTTCCCCCTTCTCTGGGGCCAACGTCCTGACTTTC | TRBJ2-6 | few | TRBV12-3/TRBV12-4 | NA
CASSQIGGGSTEAFF | TGCGCCAGCAGCCAAATTGGGGGAGGTAGCACTGAAGCTTTCTTT | TRBJ1-1 | few | TRBV4-1 | NA
CASSPGTEPNSPLHF | TGTGCCAGCAGCCCCGGGACAGAACCTAATTCACCCCTCCACTTT | TRBJ1-6 | few | TRBV7-9 | TRBD1
CASSYRDRPNQPQHF | TGTGCCAGCAGCTACCGGGACAGGCCCAATCAGCCCCAGCATTTT | TRBJ1-5 | NA | TRBV7-2 | TRBD1
CASSLAGRTGDEQYF | TGTGCCAGCAGCTTGGCCGGGCGGACAGGGGACGAGCAGTACTTC | TRBJ2-7 | few | TRBV5-6 | TRBD1
CASSVGFIQGGNEQFF | TGTGCCAGCAGCGTAGGTTTCATCCAGGGTGGTAATGAGCAGTTCTTC | TRBJ2-1 | NA | TRBV9 | NA
CASSYAGPNTEAFF | TGTGCCAGCAGTTACGCCGGGCCGAACACTGAAGCTTTCTTT | TRBJ1-1 | NA | TRBV6-5 | NA
CASSFSMLEQFF | TGTGCCAGCAGCTTTTCAATGCTTGAGCAGTTCTTC | TRBJ2-1 | few | TRBV7-9 | NA
CASSLGGQGYSGYTF | TGCGCCAGCAGCTTGGGAGGACAGGGATATTCTGGCTACACCTTC | TRBJ1-2 | many | TRBV5-1 | TRBD1
CASSFPTSGDNEQFF | TGTGCCAGCAGTTTCCCTACTAGCGGGGACAATGAGCAGTTCTTC | TRBJ2-1 | NA | TRBV12-3/TRBV12-4 | TRBD2
CSVKTGHMNTEAFF | TGCAGCGTAAAGACAGGGCACATGAACACTGAAGCTTTCTTT | TRBJ1-1 | NA | TRBV29-1 | TRBD1
CASSLGRWKTSGDGNEQFF | TGTGCCAGCAGCTTAGGCCGCTGGAAGACTAGCGGGGATGGCAATGAGCAGTTCTTC | TRBJ2-1 | NA | TRBV13 | TRBD2
CASSLWGVNSNQPQHF | TGTGCCAGCAGCTTGTGGGGGGTCAATAGCAATCAGCCCCAGCATTTT | TRBJ1-5 | few | TRBV5-6 | NA
CASSREGIREQYF | TGCGCCAGCAGCAGGGAAGGGATCAGGGAGCAGTACTTC | TRBJ2-7 | few | TRBV4-1 | NA
CSALVGTSGSNEQFF | TGCAGTGCTCTAGTAGGGACTAGCGGGAGCAATGAGCAGTTCTTC | TRBJ2-1 | few | TRBV20-1 | TRBD2
CASRTGGVETQYF | TGCGCCAGCAGGACCGGGGGCGTAGAGACCCAGTACTTC | TRBJ2-5 | few | TRBV5-1 | NA
CASSPGGGDNQPQHF | TGTGCCAGCAGCCCTGGTGGGGGCGACAATCAGCCCCAGCATTTT | TRBJ1-5 | NA | TRBV7-2 | NA
CASSQPRTGGYEQYF | TGCGCCAGCAGCCAACCTAGGACAGGGGGCTACGAGCAGTACTTC | TRBJ2-7 | NA | TRBV4-1 | TRBD1
CSVAGQGDVYGYTF | TGCAGCGTCGCCGGACAGGGGGATGTCTATGGCTACACCTTC | TRBJ1-2 | few | TRBV29-1 | TRBD1
CASSFSQYNEQFF | TGTGCCAGCAGCTTCTCTCAATACAATGAGCAGTTCTTC | TRBJ2-1 | few | TRBV5-5 | NA
CSVGSGRYNEQFF | TGCAGCGTTGGTAGCGGGAGGTACAATGAGCAGTTCTTC | TRBJ2-1 | few | TRBV29-1 | TRBD2